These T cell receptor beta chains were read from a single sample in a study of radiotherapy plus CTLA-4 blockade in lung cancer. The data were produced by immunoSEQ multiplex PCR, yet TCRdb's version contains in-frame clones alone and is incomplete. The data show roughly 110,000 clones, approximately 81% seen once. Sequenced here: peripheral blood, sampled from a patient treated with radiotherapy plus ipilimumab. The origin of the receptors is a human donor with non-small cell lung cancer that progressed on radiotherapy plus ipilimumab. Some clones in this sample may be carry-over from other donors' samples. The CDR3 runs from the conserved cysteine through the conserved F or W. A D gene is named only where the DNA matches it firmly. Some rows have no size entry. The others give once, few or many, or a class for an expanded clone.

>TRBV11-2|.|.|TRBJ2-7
TGTGCCAGCAGCTCCACCGCGGACAGTAACTCCTACGAGCAGTACTTC
CASSSTADSNSYEQYF
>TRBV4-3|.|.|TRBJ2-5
TGCGCCAGCAGCCAAGATCTATCCCAGGGAGAAGAGACCCAGTACTTC
CASSQDLSQGEETQYF
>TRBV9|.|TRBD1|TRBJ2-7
TGTGCCAGCAGCGCAGGGACAGGAGGCACCTACGAGCAGTACTTC
CASSAGTGGTYEQYF
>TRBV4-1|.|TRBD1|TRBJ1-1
TGCGCCAGCAGCCACCGGGACAGCTTGAACACTGAAGCTTTCTTT
CASSHRDSLNTEAFF
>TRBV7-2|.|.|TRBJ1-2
TGTGCCAGCAGCTTAGTTCAGAACTATGGCTACACCTTC
CASSLVQNYGYTF
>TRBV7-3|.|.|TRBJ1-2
TGTGCCAGCAGCTTAAACGGACTCTATGGCTACACCTTC
CASSLNGLYGYTF
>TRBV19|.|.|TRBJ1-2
TGTGCCAGTCACAACTTCTATGGCTACACCTTC
CASHNFYGYTF
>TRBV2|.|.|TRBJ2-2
TGTGCCAGCAGTGATCGTTTCGCCGGGGAGCTGTTTTTT
CASSDRFAGELFF
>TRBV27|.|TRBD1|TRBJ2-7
TGTGCCAGCAGTGTGAGGACAGGGTTGGTCTACGAGCAGTACTTC
CASSVRTGLVYEQYF
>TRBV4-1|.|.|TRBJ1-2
TGCGCCAGCAGCCAAGGGGCCTATGGCTACACCTTC
CASSQGAYGYTF
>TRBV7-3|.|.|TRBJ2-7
TGTGCCAGCAGCTTACAGGGGGGTAGCTACGAGCAGTACTTC
CASSLQGGSYEQYF
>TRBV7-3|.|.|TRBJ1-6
TGTGCCAGCAGCCCCACCGGAGGGAAGGGTCGACAATATAATTCACCCCTCCACTTT
CASSPTGGKGRQYNSPLHF
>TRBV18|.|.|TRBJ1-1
TGTGCCAGCTCACCACCGTTAGGCGAAGCTTTCTTT
CASSPPLGEAFF
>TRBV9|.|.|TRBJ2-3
TGTGCCAGCAGCGTAGGTAGCCCAGATACGCAGTATTTT
CASSVGSPDTQYF
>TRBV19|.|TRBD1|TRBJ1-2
TGTGCCAGTAGTACCGACAGGGTTTACAACTATGGCTACACCTTC
CASSTDRVYNYGYTF
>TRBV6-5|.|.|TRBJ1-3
TGTGCCAGCAGTTACTCGGACAGAAGAAACACCATATATTTT
CASSYSDRRNTIYF
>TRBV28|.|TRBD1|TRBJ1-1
TGTGCCAGCAGTTTATCGCAGGGGGCGGTTACTGAAGCTTTCTTT
CASSLSQGAVTEAFF
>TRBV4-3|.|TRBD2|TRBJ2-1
TGCGCCAGCAGCCAAGGGGCTAGCGGGGGCCTCTCCTACAATGAGCAGTTCTTC
CASSQGASGGLSYNEQFF
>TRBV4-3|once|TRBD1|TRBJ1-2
TGCGCCAGCAGCCAAGTTACCGGGACAGGCATTCGGGGCTACACCTTC
CASSQVTGTGIRGYTF
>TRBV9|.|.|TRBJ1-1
TGTGCCAGCAGCGACAGGGAAGTGATGAACACTGAAGCTTTCTTT
CASSDREVMNTEAFF
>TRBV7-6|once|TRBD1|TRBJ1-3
TGTGCCAGCAGCCTACAGGGGGCGCGGGAAAACACCATATATTTT
CASSLQGARENTIYF
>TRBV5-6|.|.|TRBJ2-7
TGTGCCAGCAGCGCGACAGTTACCTCCTACGAGCAGTACTTC
CASSATVTSYEQYF
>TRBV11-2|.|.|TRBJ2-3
TGTGCCAGCAGCTCTCGCGGGGTTAGCACAGATACGCAGTATTTT
CASSSRGVSTDTQYF
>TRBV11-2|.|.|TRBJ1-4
TGTGCCAGCAGCTTAGTGAGGGGTTCTGAAAAACTGTTTTTT
CASSLVRGSEKLFF
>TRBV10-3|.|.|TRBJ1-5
TGTGCCATCAGTGAGTCGATGGGAGGGTATAGCAATCAGCCCCAGCATTTT
CAISESMGGYSNQPQHF
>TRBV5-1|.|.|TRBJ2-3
TGCGCCAGCAGCCTATGGACAAGCCTGGAGGGGGGGACGCAGTATTTT
CASSLWTSLEGGTQYF
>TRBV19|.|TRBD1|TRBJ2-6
TGTGCCAGTAGTAACCGTTGGACAGGCGTCTCTGGGGCCAACGTCCTGACTTTC
CASSNRWTGVSGANVLTF
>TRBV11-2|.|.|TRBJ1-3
TGTGCCAGCAGTTCACAGGGAAACACCATATATTTT
CASSSQGNTIYF
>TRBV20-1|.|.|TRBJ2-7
TGCAGTGCTAGACTTATCTACGAGCAGTACTTC
CSARLIYEQYF
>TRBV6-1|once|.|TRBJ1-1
TGTGCCAGCAGTGAATTGACTGGGAACACTGAAGCTTTCTTT
CASSELTGNTEAFF
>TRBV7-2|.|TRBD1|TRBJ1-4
TGTGCTAACCCCCAACGGGAGGCAGGGGGACTAACTAATGAAAAACTGTTTTTT
CANPQREAGGLTNEKLFF
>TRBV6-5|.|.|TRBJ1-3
TGTGCCAGCACCCCTGGTGGAAACACCATATATTTT
CASTPGGNTIYF
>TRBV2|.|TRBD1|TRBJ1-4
TGTGCCAGCAGTACAGGGGGTTCAACTAATGAAAAACTGTTTTTT
CASSTGGSTNEKLFF
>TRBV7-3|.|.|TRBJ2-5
TGTGCCAGCAGCGAAAAGGGGATTAGGGACGGGACCCAGTACTTC
CASSEKGIRDGTQYF
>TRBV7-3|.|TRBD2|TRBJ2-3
TGTGCCAGCAGCCCCCGACTAGCTAGCACAGATACGCAGTATTTT
CASSPRLASTDTQYF
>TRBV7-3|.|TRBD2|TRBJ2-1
TGTGCCAGCAGCCCTACTAGCGGGGGGGCAAGTGAGCAGTTCTTC
CASSPTSGGASEQFF
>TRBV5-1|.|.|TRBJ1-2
TGCGCCAGCAGCCAGTCACAGGGCTGGGGAAATTATGGCTACACCTTC
CASSQSQGWGNYGYTF
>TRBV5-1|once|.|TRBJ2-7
TGCGCCAGCAGCTTGCATCAGGGAACACGCTACGAGCAGTACTTC
CASSLHQGTRYEQYF
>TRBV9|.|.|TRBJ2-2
TGTGCCAGCAGCGTAGTGGCTGGAAACACCGGGGAGCTGTTTTTT
CASSVVAGNTGELFF
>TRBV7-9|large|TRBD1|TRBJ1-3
TGTGCCAGCAGCTCTAGGAGACAGGGGGTGATTGGAAACACCATATATTTT
CASSSRRQGVIGNTIYF
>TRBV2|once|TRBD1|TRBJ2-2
TGTGCCAGCAATTTTAGACAGGGTTTTGACACCGGGGAGCTGTTTTTT
CASNFRQGFDTGELFF
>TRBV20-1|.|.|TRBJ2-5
TGCAGTGCTAAGGGGGAGACCCAGTACTTC
CSAKGETQYF